This T cell receptor (beta chain) was sequenced in a study of beta chain features in type 1 diabetes. The overall study: Sorted cells, some 98,000,000 in number, were examined across all samples.

Study-wide findings and caveats: Type 1 diabetes patients had fewer VDJ junction insertions and more deletions. All four CD4+ subsets of Type 1 diabetes patients contained TCRB CDR3s that were moderately but significantly shorter.

Germline-derived CDR1 and CDR2 are SGHAT and FQNNGV. V shed 5 bases and J 7 bases; nucleotides not matched to a gene: 6. The CDR3 covers 15 residues. This clone was recorded a few times. What it binds is unknown. Via CD45RO/CCR7/CD25/CD127/CD95/CD27, cells of the CD4+ naive, central memory, regulatory and stem cell-like memory subsets were sorted. Sequencing targeted expressed TCRB transcripts, as all isolated RNA had been reverse transcribed. About 3.57 million reads were obtained on average from naive, central memory and regulatory T cell samples. Sequencing used immunoSEQ multiplex PCR; TCRdb keeps in-frame clones, though not all of them. The sample lists 250,000 or so clones, more than 11% seen once, with 0.015% to 0.02% in the top ten.

Sequencing was done on a sample of naive CD4+ T cells from blood. The origin of this receptor is a man aged 30 to 45 with type 1 diabetes. The chain has TRBV11-2 and TRBJ1-6, with 9 bases matching TRBD1. CDR3 amino acids: CASSRTGVGNSPLHF. DNA of the CDR3: TGTGCCAGCAGCCGGACAGGGGTAGGAAATTCACCCCTCCACTTT.